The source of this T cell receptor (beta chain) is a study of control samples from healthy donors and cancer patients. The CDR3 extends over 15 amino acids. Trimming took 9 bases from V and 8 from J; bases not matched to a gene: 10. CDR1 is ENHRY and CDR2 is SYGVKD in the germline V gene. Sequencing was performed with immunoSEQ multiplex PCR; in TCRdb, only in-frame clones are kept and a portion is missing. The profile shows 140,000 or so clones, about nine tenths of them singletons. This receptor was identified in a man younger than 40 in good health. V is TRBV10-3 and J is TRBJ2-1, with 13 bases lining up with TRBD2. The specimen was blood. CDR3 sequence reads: CAINPGTSGEDEQFF. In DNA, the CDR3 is TGTGCCATAAACCCCGGGACTAGCGGGGAGGATGAGCAGTTCTTC.